This T cell receptor (beta chain) came from a study of monozygotic twins with inflammatory bowel disease. CDR1 and CDR2 (germline): MNHEY, SMNVEV (reference sequence). The CDR3 has 16 residues. The team made cDNA by running eight separate reactions for each sample. For each CDR3 protein, TCRdb gives one entry from its re-call of the 5' RACE reads, without DNA. Recorded for this sample: fewer than 550,000 distinct CDR3 sequences. The receptor was isolated from a human donor with ulcerative colitis or Crohn's disease, or a healthy co-twin of an affected twin (not recorded which). Sequencing input: blood. The chain links TRBV27 to TRBJ1-5; lacking DNA, the TRBD1 call made by TCRdb goes unchecked. The CDR3 region is CASTLKGGQSNQPQHF.